This entry lists 15 T cell receptor beta chains sequenced from one sample in a study of molecular identifiers for immune sequencing clone quantification. TCRdb processed the PCR reads anew with MiXCR; each CDR3 protein has one entry. Counted here are 400,000 to 600,000 distinct CDR3 sequences, about 25% occurring once; the ten biggest clones make up about 0.75%. Sequencing was performed on naive CD8+ T cells from blood, with Jurkat cell RNA spiked in. Specified subset: FACS-sorted CD8+CD4-CCR7+CD45RA+ naive T cells. Source of these receptors: a human donor in good health. Some libraries in this study had Jurkat cell RNA spiked in.

This clonotype was counted a few times. The V gene is TRBV19, the J gene TRBJ1-4, with 8 bases aligning to TRBD1. V was pared by 11 bases and J by 5 bases, with 7 bases of the junction left unmatched. Germline CDR1 is LNHDA and CDR2 is SQIVND (reference sequence). CDR3 size: 13 residues. The CDR3 loop reads CACLDRVNEKLFF. CDR3 nucleotides: TGTGCCTGTTTGGACAGGGTGAATGAAAAACTGTTTTTT.

The chain uses TRBV20-1 and TRBJ2-3; D is possibly TRBD1 (5 bases). There are 14 residues in the CDR3. Germline V lookup: CDR1 DFQATT, CDR2 SNEGSKA (reference sequence). The germline V and J ends were trimmed by 5 bases and 4 bases, with 16 bases remaining between them. The CDR3 loop is CSAQTESGPDTQYF. In DNA, the CDR3 is TGCAGTGCTCAGACAGAATCTGGCCCAGATACGCAGTATTTT.

In this sample, this clonotype turned up a few times. The V and J genes are TRBV6-5 and TRBJ1-6; D gene uncertain. The CDR3 consists of 18 residues. Per the germline V gene, CDR1 is MNHEY and CDR2 is SVGAGI. Trimming removed 2 bases at V and 0 bases at J, with 14 bases between. CDR3 DNA: TGTGCCAGCAGTTACACCCCCCAGGACCTCTCCTATAATTCACCCCTCCACTTT. Translated, it gives CASSYTPQDLSYNSPLHF.

Regarding this clonotype: This may arise from a read error, as a much more abundant clone is one base away. The V gene is TRBV29-1, the J gene TRBJ2-1, with 7 bases matching TRBD1. Germline V gene sequence: CDR1 SQVTM, CDR2 ANQGSEA. This CDR3 contains 12 residues. After removal of 8 bases from V and 8 bases from J, the junction contained 9 bases not matched to a gene. This CDR3 is CSSQGVYDEQFF. CDR3 sequence (DNA): TGCAGCTCGCAGGGGGTTTACGATGAGCAGTTCTTC.

This sequence joins TRBV9 and TRBJ1-1; D uncertain. CDR1 is SGDLS and CDR2 is YYNGEE in the germline V gene. V was clipped by 4 bases and J by 4 bases, with 14 bases between them. This CDR3 has 14 amino acids. CDR3 sequence: CASSQGAGGTEAFF. CDR3 DNA: TGTGCCAGCAGCCAAGGAGCCGGAGGCACTGAAGCTTTCTTT. The whole variable domain, filled in from reference TRBV9 and TRBJ1-1, reads DSGVTQTPKHLITATGQRVTLRCSPRSGDLSVYWYQQSLDQGLQFLIQYYNGEERAKGNILERFSAQQFPDLHSELNLSSLELGDSALYFCASSQGAGGTEAFFGQGTRLTVV.

The J gene is TRBJ2-1, the V gene TRBV11-2; 15 bases are shared with TRBD2. This CDR3 has 20 amino acids. CDR1 SGHAT and CDR2 FQNNGV come from the germline V gene. Trimming cost V 2 bases and J 9 bases; bases outside gene matches: 17. CDR3 region: CASSLIQRGRTSGRASEQFF. Written as DNA, the CDR3 is TGTGCCAGCAGCTTAATTCAGAGGGGCAGGACTAGCGGGAGGGCCAGTGAGCAGTTCTTC.

This clonotype turned up a few times. The CDR3 loop reads CASSYGGHSPLHF. The CDR3 coding sequence is TGTGCCAGCAGTTACGGGGGGCACTCACCCCTCCACTTT. The rearrangement links TRBV6-5 to TRBJ1-6, with D possibly being TRBD1 (6 bases). The germline V and J ends were trimmed by 2 bases and 10 bases, with 9 bases remaining between them. CDR1 is MNHEY and CDR2 is SVGAGI in the germline V gene. The CDR3 runs to 13 residues.

The V and J genes are TRBV27 and TRBJ2-2; a possible D gene is TRBD2 (6 bases). The CDR3 has 15 residues. Trimming took 3 bases from V and 5 from J, leaving 13 bases between them. Per germline, CDR1 MNHEY and CDR2 SMNVEV (reference sequence). The CDR3 protein is CASSFGLATTGELFF. The CDR3 DNA reads TGTGCCAGCAGTTTTGGGCTAGCGACTACCGGGGAGCTGTTTTTT.

The chain uses TRBV6-6 and TRBJ1-5; 8 positions match TRBD1. Germline loops: CDR1 MNHNY, CDR2 SVGAGI (reference sequence). J gave up 7 bases and V 6 bases, and 11 bases lay outside the gene matches. There are 15 residues in the CDR3. The CDR3 loop reads CASRYPGQEYQPQHF. The DNA for the CDR3 is TGTGCCAGCAGATACCCGGGACAGGAATACCAGCCCCAGCATTTT.

This chain joins TRBV6-2 or TRBV6-3 and TRBJ2-3, with TRBD2 matching 7 bases. CDR1 and CDR2 (germline): MNHEY, SVGEGT. V gave up 4 bases and J gave up 2 bases; unmatched junction bases: 6. This CDR3 contains 15 residues. The CDR3 DNA reads TGTGCCAGCAGTTTTGCGGGGGACCCCACAGATACGCAGTATTTT. Translating it yields CASSFAGDPTDTQYF.

This clonotype was detected ten times or more. The chain has TRBV29-1 and TRBJ1-1; 8 bases are a match to TRBD1. The CDR3 totals 13 residues. Germline CDR1 SQVTM, CDR2 ANQGSEA. Losses at the gene ends were 6 bases for V and 7 bases for J; bases not matched to a gene: 10. The chain's CDR3 is CSVDYTGGGEAFF. CDR3 sequence (DNA): TGCAGCGTGGATTATACAGGGGGAGGTGAAGCTTTCTTT.

In this sample, this clonotype turned up many times. The rearrangement joins TRBV20-1 to TRBJ2-3; D unclear. CDR1 is DFQATT, CDR2 SNEGSKA, per germline (reference sequence). With 1 base removed from V and 7 bases from J, the gap between germline ends came to 24 bases. This CDR3 spans 17 amino acids. CDR3 sequence reads: CSARGLVNRQAQNTQYF. CDR3 nucleotides: TGCAGTGCTAGAGGTCTGGTTAATAGGCAGGCCCAGAATACGCAGTATTTT.

Concerning this clonotype itself: A read error may explain this, as a much larger clone is one base away. The chain joins TRBV12-3 or TRBV12-4 to TRBJ2-3; 8 bases agree with TRBD2. The CDR3 has 16 residues. The V and J ends lost 5 bases and 1 base, in that order; junction bases with no gene match: 8. CDR3: CASSEGPGGGTDTQYF. DNA of the CDR3: TGTGCCAGCAGTGAAGGTCCGGGGGGGGGCACAGATACGCAGTATTTT.

This clonotype showed up just a few times. The chain links TRBV6-1 to TRBJ2-7; TRBD1 matches at 8 bases. The CDR3 loop spans 16 amino acids. V lost 6 bases to trimming and J lost 3 bases; unmatched junction nucleotides: 13. Looked up from germline, CDR1 is MNHNS and CDR2 is SASEGT. This CDR3 is CASSAWTGPSYYEQYF. The CDR3, as DNA: TGTGCCAGCAGCGCTTGGACAGGGCCATCCTACTACGAGCAGTACTTC.

The gene calls are TRBV3-1 and TRBJ2-7; D may correspond to TRBD1 or TRBD2 (5 bases each). The CDR3 sequence is 16 residues long. Deletions cut 5 bases from V and 3 bases from J, with 20 bases between. Germline V gives CDR1 LGHDT, CDR2 YNNKEL (reference sequence). CDR3 residues: CASSSFLGVHLYEQYF. The CDR3 DNA follows: TGTGCCAGCAGCTCGTTCTTGGGGGTTCACCTCTACGAGCAGTACTTC.